This passage covers 28 T cell receptor beta chains from one sample sequenced in a study of OX40 agonist ivuxolimab in advanced cancers. Data came from immunoSEQ multiplex PCR; TCRdb stores just in-frame clones and leaves some out. The table records some 57,000 clones, roughly four fifths of them present only once. The sample here was CD4+ or CD8+ T cells sorted from blood, taken in a trial of the OX40 agonist ivuxolimab. The receptor source for this set is an adult with an advanced solid tumor such as melanoma, head and neck, liver or kidney cancer.

This clone was observed once. The rearrangement joins TRBV11-2 to TRBJ2-1, with 7 bases identical to TRBD2. The V and J ends lost 4 bases and 6 bases, in that order; junction bases with no gene match: 12. Germline lookup yields CDR1 SGHAT and CDR2 FQNNGV. The length of the CDR3 is 16 residues. Here the CDR3 DNA reads TGTGCCAGCAGCTCACCAGCGGGATTCGGAAGCAATGAGCAGTTCTTC. Protein sequence: CASSSPAGFGSNEQFF.

The CDR3: CASSPGTPKVRYGYTF. In nucleotides, the CDR3 is TGTGCCAGCAGTCCTGGGACACCCAAAGTTAGGTATGGCTACACCTTC. This rearrangement joins TRBV28 to TRBJ1-2; D might be TRBD1 (6 bases). Trimming took off 5 bases at V and 5 bases at J, with 21 bases between the two ends. This CDR3 is built from 16 residues. Germline V gene data show CDR1 as MDHEN and CDR2 as SYDVKM.

The V and J genes are TRBV5-1 and TRBJ1-2; D not resolved. Germline loops: CDR1 SGHRS, CDR2 YFSETQ. The V end was cut by 2 bases, the J end by 7 bases, with 21 bases between. The CDR3 spans 16 residues. The CDR3 DNA sequence: TGCGCCAGCAGCTTAGACCAAGAATATACAGCGGGTGGCTACACCTTC. Translation gives CASSLDQEYTAGGYTF.

This chain links TRBV5-1 with TRBJ2-7, with D perhaps matching TRBD1 or TRBD2 (6 bases each). The CDR3 loop spans 12 amino acids. CDR1 and CDR2 from the germline V gene are SGHRS and YFSETQ. V dropped 4 bases and J dropped 2 bases, with 7 bases sitting between them. CDR3 in amino acids: CASSRGPYEQYF. Written as DNA, the CDR3 is TGCGCCAGCAGCCGGGGGCCCTACGAGCAGTACTTC.

This rearrangement joins TRBV5-1 to TRBJ1-1; possible D gene TRBD1, 6 bases. CDR3 length: 14 amino acids. V gave up 0 bases and J gave up 5 bases, with 11 bases separating them. Germline CDR1 reads SGHRS; CDR2 reads YFSETQ. This chain's CDR3 is CASSLEGRGTEAFF. CDR3 DNA sequence: TGCGCCAGCAGCTTGGAAGGCAGGGGAACTGAAGCTTTCTTT.

This rearrangement joins TRBV7-9 to TRBJ2-2; D remains ambiguous. CDR1 is SEHNR, CDR2 FQNEAQ, per germline (reference sequence). The ends were cut back, 0 bases at V and 2 bases at J, with 16 bases in the middle. The CDR3 covers 18 residues. The CDR3 loop is CASSLAPRNDINTGELFF. The DNA of the CDR3 is TGTGCCAGCAGCTTAGCCCCCAGGAACGACATAAACACCGGGGAGCTGTTTTTT.

J is TRBJ2-3 and V is TRBV30; 8 bases are shared with TRBD2. The V gene end was trimmed by 3 bases and the J gene end by 6 bases; junction bases not matched to a gene: 11. Germline values: CDR1 GTSNPN, CDR2 SVGIG (reference sequence). The CDR3 runs to 15 residues. Written as DNA, the CDR3 is TGTGCCTGGAGCCCTCTTAGCGGGGTACCCGATACGCAGTATTTT. Translation gives CAWSPLSGVPDTQYF. Variable domain in full (rest from reference TRBV30 and TRBJ2-3): SQTIHQWPATLVQPVGSPLSLECTVEGTSNPNLYWYRQAAGRGLQLLFYSVGIGQISSEVPQNLSASRPQDRQFILSSKKLLLSDSGFYLCAWSPLSGVPDTQYFGPGTRLTVL.

V and J are TRBV7-8 and TRBJ2-5; 12 nucleotides match TRBD2. This CDR3 region has 16 residues. The germline V gene has CDR1 SGHVS and CDR2 FQNEAQ. V dropped 5 bases and J dropped 0; count of bases not matched to a gene: 4. The CDR3: CASSLGLAGYQETQYF. In nucleotides, the CDR3 is TGTGCCAGCAGCCTCGGACTAGCGGGATACCAAGAGACCCAGTACTTC. The entire variable domain, with the rest obtained from reference TRBV7-8 and TRBJ2-5, is as follows: GAGVSQSPRYKVAKRGQDVALRCDPISGHVSLFWYQQALGQGPEFLTYFQNEAQLDKSGLPSDRFFAERPEGSVSTLKIQRTQQEDSAVYLCASSLGLAGYQETQYFGPGTRLLVL.

The chain combines TRBV11-2 with TRBJ2-1; tentatively, D is TRBD2 (5 bases). Per germline, CDR1 SGHAT and CDR2 FQNNGV. Trimming took off 3 bases at V and 3 bases at J, with 9 bases between the two ends. This CDR3 region has 14 residues. CDR3 residues: CASSLGGFYNEQFF. The CDR3 nucleotides read TGTGCCAGCAGCTTGGGCGGGTTCTACAATGAGCAGTTCTTC.

As DNA, the CDR3 is TGTGCCAGCAGCTTGGTTCTAGCGGATGAGCAGTTCTTC. Its protein product is CASSLVLADEQFF. V is TRBV5-4 and J is TRBJ2-1, with 7 bases that match TRBD2. CDR1 is SGHNT and CDR2 is YYREEE in the germline V gene (reference sequence). The CDR3 runs 13 residues. V dropped 0 bases and J dropped 8; count of bases not matched to a gene: 2.

V is TRBV27 and J is TRBJ2-7, with D possibly TRBD2 on 6 matching bases. Germline values: CDR1 MNHEY, CDR2 SMNVEV (reference sequence). The CDR3 has 15 amino acids. Trimming shortened V by 6 bases and J by 3 bases, and 18 bases separated the two germline ends. The CDR3 bases are TGTGCCAGCAGGGCGGGACTCCTTGGGTTCTACGAGCAGTACTTC. This codes for CASRAGLLGFYEQYF.

CDR3 in DNA: TGTGCCAGCAGTGCGGGGCGGGTCCAAACAGATACGCAGTATTTT. It specifies CASSAGRVQTDTQYF. The chain employs TRBV2 and TRBJ2-3; either TRBD1 or TRBD2 may fit D (5 bases each). V lost 4 bases and J lost 3, with 14 bases in between. CDR1 and CDR2 (germline): SNHLY, FYNNEI. The CDR3 runs 15 residues.

The J gene is TRBJ2-7, the V gene TRBV28; D is unclear. Trimming shortened V by 7 bases and J by 0 bases, and 4 bases separated the two germline ends. The germline V gene has CDR1 MDHEN and CDR2 SYDVKM. There are 11 residues in the CDR3. This CDR3 reads CASTDSYEQYF. The CDR3 DNA sequence: TGTGCCAGCACCGACTCCTACGAGCAGTACTTC.

This clone came up once. V usage is TRBV27 and J usage is TRBJ2-2, with 8 positions matching TRBD1. V dropped 6 bases and J dropped 6; count of bases not matched to a gene: 15. There are 17 residues in the CDR3. CDR1 MNHEY and CDR2 SMNVEV come from the germline V gene (reference sequence). In DNA, the CDR3 is TGTGCCAGCAGATCTACCGCTCAGGGGGCGATCGCCGGGGAGCTGTTTTTT. Translation gives CASRSTAQGAIAGELFF.

The rearrangement joins TRBV20-1 to TRBJ2-3; no firm D call. The CDR3 sequence is 11 residues long. The germline V gene encodes CDR1 DFQATT and CDR2 SNEGSKA (reference sequence). The V end was cut by 1 base, the J end by 5 bases, with 4 bases between. The CDR3 DNA reads as TGCAGTGCTAGAGTGCAAGATACGCAGTATTTT. Translating it yields CSARVQDTQYF.

Points on this clone: Distinct nucleotide sequences in the sample also encode this CDR3. The chain combines TRBV28 with TRBJ2-7; 9 bases fit TRBD1. The CDR3 has 16 amino acids. Germline CDR1 and CDR2: MDHEN and SYDVKM. The V and J ends lost 5 bases and 3 bases, in that order; junction bases with no gene match: 11. CDR3 residues: CASSPSDRGDNYEQYF. Here the CDR3 DNA reads TGTGCCAGCAGTCCGTCGGACAGGGGTGATAACTACGAGCAGTACTTC.

The chain carries TRBV28 and TRBJ1-5; no clear D gene. CDR3 length: 14 amino acids. Germline CDR1 MDHEN, CDR2 SYDVKM. Deletions cut 3 bases from V and 2 bases from J, with 8 bases between. This CDR3 reads CASSFGNGNQPQHF. Written as DNA, the CDR3 is TGTGCCAGCAGTTTTGGAAACGGCAATCAGCCCCAGCATTTT.

This chain links TRBV30 with TRBJ2-7, with 11 bases matching TRBD1. J lost 2 bases, V lost 3 bases, and 3 bases had no gene match. CDR1 is GTSNPN and CDR2 is SVGIG in the germline V gene (reference sequence). The CDR3 totals 14 residues. For the CDR3, the DNA is TGTGCCTGGAGCCCGGGACAGGGGGCCTACGAGCAGTACTTC. Amino acids: CAWSPGQGAYEQYF.

The chain combines TRBV13 with TRBJ1-2; 10 bases align to TRBD1. This CDR3 is built from 14 residues. Trimming at V came to 5 bases and at J to 4 bases, leaving 4 bases not matched to a gene. Germline V gene sequence: CDR1 PRHDT, CDR2 FYEKMQ (reference sequence). CDR3 amino acids: CASSVTGGIYGYTF. CDR3 nucleotide sequence: TGTGCCAGCAGCGTGACAGGGGGCATCTATGGCTACACCTTC. Full variable domain (outside the CDR3, taken from reference TRBV13 and TRBJ1-2): AAGVIQSPRHLIKEKRETATLKCYPIPRHDTVYWYQQGPGQDPQFLISFYEKMQSDKGSIPDRFSAQQFSDYHSELNMSSLELGDSALYFCASSVTGGIYGYTFGSGTRLTVV.

This clone was detected once. The V gene is TRBV7-2, the J gene TRBJ2-4, with TRBD2 matching 9 bases. Germline trimming cut 5 bases from V and 7 bases from J; bases unmatched to any gene: 9. Germline V lookup: CDR1 SGHTA, CDR2 FQGNSA. The CDR3 sequence is 15 residues long. The CDR3 is CASSPTGTSSNIQYF. CDR3 bases: TGTGCCAGCAGCCCGACCGGGACTAGCAGTAACATTCAGTACTTC. The full variable domain, its missing parts supplied by reference TRBV7-2 and TRBJ2-4, is GAGVSQSPSNKVTEKGKDVELRCDPISGHTALYWYRQSLGQGLEFLIYFQGNSAPDKSGLPSDRFSAERTGGSVSTLTIQRTQQEDSAVYLCASSPTGTSSNIQYFGAGTRLSVL.

The chain combines TRBV11-2 with TRBJ1-3; 7 positions agree with TRBD1. Looked up from germline, CDR1 is SGHAT and CDR2 is FQNNGV. After removal of 5 bases from V and 0 bases from J, the junction contained 10 bases not matched to a gene. The CDR3 loop spans 17 amino acids. CDR3 amino acids: CASSLQGKGASGNTIYF. The CDR3 nucleotides are TGTGCCAGCAGCCTACAGGGGAAGGGGGCCTCTGGAAACACCATATATTTT.

CDR3 protein: CASSVEGEPGANVLTF. CDR3 bases: TGTGCCAGCAGCGTAGAAGGGGAGCCTGGGGCCAACGTCCTGACTTTC. The rearrangement links TRBV9 to TRBJ2-6; either TRBD1 or TRBD2 may supply D (5 bases each). The CDR3 sequence is 16 residues long. V lost 0 bases to trimming and J lost 2 bases, with 9 bases between them. Germline loops: CDR1 SGDLS, CDR2 YYNGEE. Full variable domain (outside the CDR3, taken from reference TRBV9 and TRBJ2-6): DSGVTQTPKHLITATGQRVTLRCSPRSGDLSVYWYQQSLDQGLQFLIQYYNGEERAKGNILERFSAQQFPDLHSELNLSSLELGDSALYFCASSVEGEPGANVLTFGAGSRLTVL.

The V and J genes are TRBV28 and TRBJ1-6; D is perhaps TRBD1 (6 bases). This CDR3 is 15 amino acids long. Trimming shortened V by 5 bases and J by 3 bases, and 11 bases separated the two germline ends. Germline V gene sequence: CDR1 MDHEN, CDR2 SYDVKM. CDR3 sequence (DNA): TGTGCCAGCAGTGCCCGGACAGTCTATAATTCACCCCTCCACTTT. The encoded protein is CASSARTVYNSPLHF.

This clone was detected only once. The genes are TRBV29-1 and TRBJ2-1; no clear D gene. Trimming pared 0 bases from V and 2 bases from J, leaving 2 bases between. CDR1 SQVTM and CDR2 ANQGSEA come from the germline V gene. CDR3 length: 12 residues. Here the CDR3 reads CSVEETYNEQFF. CDR3 bases: TGCAGCGTTGAAGAGACCTACAATGAGCAGTTCTTC.

This clone was detected only once. The J gene is TRBJ2-1, the V gene TRBV28, with TRBD1 identical over 9 bases. Germline loops: CDR1 MDHEN, CDR2 SYDVKM. The CDR3 sequence is 14 residues long. Trimming took 5 bases from V and 10 from J; bases not matched to a gene: 9. The CDR3 nucleotides are TGTGCCAGCAGTCCGCGGACAGGGGTCGGCGAGCAGTTCTTC. This gives the protein CASSPRTGVGEQFF.

This clone turned up a few times. The chain carries TRBV6-6 and TRBJ1-2; D is unclear. CDR3 length equals 15 residues. V was pared by 6 bases and J by 7 bases, with 21 bases between. The V gene's germline CDR1 is MNHNY and CDR2 SVGAGI (reference sequence). CDR3 residues: CASSFPTVGSIGYTF. The CDR3 DNA reads TGTGCCAGCAGCTTTCCGACGGTGGGGTCTATTGGCTACACCTTC.

The chain recombines TRBV6-1 with TRBJ2-5; 9 bases match TRBD2. V was clipped by 5 bases and J by 5 bases; unmatched bases: 6. The CDR3 spans 14 residues. Looked up from germline, CDR1 is MNHNS and CDR2 is SASEGT. For the CDR3, the DNA is TGTGCCAGCAGTAATGTAGCGGGAGACGAGACCCAGTACTTC. It yields the protein CASSNVAGDETQYF.

This clone is labeled as medium-sized. The rearrangement joins TRBV18 to TRBJ2-7; tentatively, D is TRBD1 or TRBD2 (5 bases each). There are 14 residues in the CDR3. Germline CDR1 KGHSH, CDR2 LQKENI. With 8 bases removed from V and 5 bases from J, the gap between germline ends came to 19 bases. The CDR3 DNA follows: TGTGCCAGCAAGAGGGACGGGCCCCGGAACGAGCAGTACTTC. It encodes CASKRDGPRNEQYF.